This passage covers 28 T cell receptor beta chains from one sample sequenced in a study of control samples from healthy donors and cancer patients. Profiling relied on immunoSEQ multiplex PCR, and the TCRdb table lists in-frame clones only, not all of them. This table holds 120,000 or so clones, roughly 90% found once. Sequenced: PBMCs. The receptor source for this set is a woman in her sixties or seventies with lung cancer.

J is TRBJ1-1 and V is TRBV18; D remains ambiguous. The V end lost 0 bases, the J end lost 8 bases, and 16 bases lay between the germline ends. CDR1 is KGHSH, CDR2 LQKENI, per germline. This CDR3 has 15 residues. The CDR3 sequence is CASSPPGGEAKEAFF. CDR3 DNA sequence: TGTGCCAGCTCACCACCGGGTGGGGAGGCTAAAGAAGCTTTCTTT.

Only one count was recorded for this clone. Other DNA sequences in the same sample also yield this CDR3. The chain recombines TRBV12-3 or TRBV12-4 with TRBJ2-2, with D hard to call. Trimming removed 5 bases at V and 4 bases at J, with 5 bases between. The CDR3 consists of 12 residues. CDR3: CASSPSTGELFF. The DNA for the CDR3 is TGTGCCAGCAGTCCGAGCACCGGGGAGCTGTTTTTT.

This rearrangement joins TRBV21-1 to TRBJ1-5. TRBV21-1 is shown as a pseudogene. The CDR3 runs 13 residues. The CDR3 sequence: CASRGRAHQPQHF. In DNA, the CDR3 is TGTGCCAGCAGAGGCCGCGCGCATCAGCCCCAGCATTTT.

The chain links TRBV18 to TRBJ2-1; tentatively, D is TRBD2 (5 bases). CDR1 KGHSH and CDR2 LQKENI come from the germline V gene. V lost 0 bases and J 9 bases, leaving 15 bases between the germline ends. The CDR3 contains 15 residues. This CDR3 reads CASSPPLGGSGEQFF. The CDR3 region has the DNA TGTGCCAGCTCACCACCACTAGGAGGATCCGGTGAGCAGTTCTTC.

The gene calls are TRBV6-5 and TRBJ1-1, with 7 bases matching TRBD1. The V gene's germline CDR1 is MNHEY and CDR2 SVGAGI. The CDR3 totals 15 residues. Trimming took 6 bases from V and 0 from J; bases not matched to a gene: 7. As DNA, the CDR3 is TGTGCCAGCAGGCCGGGACAGTGGATGAACACTGAAGCTTTCTTT. It translates to CASRPGQWMNTEAFF.

V usage is TRBV6-5 and J usage is TRBJ1-5; D not resolved. V was trimmed by 10 bases and J by 6 bases, leaving 22 bases between them. Per the germline V gene, CDR1 is MNHEY and CDR2 is SVGAGI. CDR3 size: 15 residues. CDR3 in amino acids: CATVGLEERGQPQHF. Here the CDR3 DNA reads TGTGCCACCGTCGGGCTGGAGGAGCGAGGTCAGCCCCAGCATTTT.

J is TRBJ1-2 and V is TRBV3-1 (or the pseudogene TRBV3-2); the D gene is possibly TRBD1 (5 bases). From germline, CDR1 is LGHDT and CDR2 YNNKEL (reference sequence). Between the trimmed V and J ends, which lost 5 bases and 5 bases, there was a span of 12 bases. The CDR3 extends over 13 amino acids. The CDR3 spells CASSEGRAYGYTF. CDR3 nucleotide sequence: TGTGCCAGCAGCGAGGGCAGGGCTTATGGCTACACCTTC.

The J gene is TRBJ1-5, the V gene TRBV6-2 or TRBV6-3; 8 nucleotides align to TRBD1. The CDR3 runs 14 residues. Germline V gives CDR1 MNHEY, CDR2 SVGEGT. V gave up 6 bases and J gave up 6 bases; unmatched junction bases: 7. The CDR3 protein is CASSDTGGSQPQHF. The CDR3, as DNA: TGTGCCAGCAGCGATACAGGGGGAAGTCAGCCCCAGCATTTT.

V and J are TRBV27 and TRBJ2-3; 10 nucleotides match TRBD2. This CDR3 is built from 17 residues. V lost 0 bases, J lost 3 bases, and 6 bases stayed unmatched. The V gene's germline CDR1 is MNHEY and CDR2 SMNVEV (reference sequence). CDR3 in DNA: TGTGCCAGCAGTTTATCGACTAGCGGGTTGGGTACAGATACGCAGTATTTT. Translation: CASSLSTSGLGTDTQYF.

The rearrangement joins TRBV6-1 to TRBJ1-5, with a tentative D call TRBD1 (5 bases). CDR1 and CDR2 from the germline V gene are MNHNS and SASEGT. V was shortened by 2 bases and J by 0 bases, with 8 bases between the two germline ends. The CDR3 is 15 amino acids. CDR3 DNA sequence: TGTGCCAGCAGTGAATCGACAGTTAGCAATCAGCCCCAGCATTTT. Translated, it gives CASSESTVSNQPQHF.

The genes are TRBV7-2 and TRBJ1-5; a weak D match, TRBD1 (6 bases). Germline V CDR1 and CDR2: SGHTA, FQGNSA. The CDR3 spans 15 residues. Trimming left V 1 base short and J 3 bases short, with 10 bases between. The CDR3 DNA reads as TGTGCCAGCAGCTTAGTTGGGGGGCTCAATCAGCCCCAGCATTTT. As protein: CASSLVGGLNQPQHF. Full variable domain (remainder filled in from reference TRBV7-2 and TRBJ1-5): GAGVSQSPSNKVTEKGKDVELRCDPISGHTALYWYRQSLGQGLEFLIYFQGNSAPDKSGLPSDRFSAERTGGSVSTLTIQRTQQEDSAVYLCASSLVGGLNQPQHFGDGTRLSIL.

V gene TRBV9 combines with J gene TRBJ2-1; the D gene is possibly TRBD1 (5 bases). Trimming took 3 bases from V and 0 from J, leaving 7 bases between them. The CDR3 is 14 residues long. CDR1 and CDR2 (germline): SGDLS, YYNGEE. In DNA form, the CDR3 reads TGTGCCAGCAGCGCTGACAGCTCCTACAATGAGCAGTTCTTC. This codes for CASSADSSYNEQFF. Filled out from reference TRBV9 and TRBJ2-1, the complete variable domain reads DSGVTQTPKHLITATGQRVTLRCSPRSGDLSVYWYQQSLDQGLQFLIQYYNGEERAKGNILERFSAQQFPDLHSELNLSSLELGDSALYFCASSADSSYNEQFFGPGTRLTVL.

This sequence joins TRBV6-5 and TRBJ1-6; D not certain. Germline CDR1 and CDR2: MNHEY and SVGAGI. V lost 6 bases to trimming and J lost 10 bases, with 10 bases between them. The CDR3 length is 12 residues. CDR3 protein: CASSLLHSPLHF. The CDR3, as DNA: TGTGCCAGCAGCCTACTCCACTCACCCCTCCACTTT.

The V call is TRBV30, the J call TRBJ1-3, with 8 bases identical to TRBD1. From germline, CDR1 is GTSNPN and CDR2 SVGIG (reference sequence). V shed 0 bases, J shed 6 bases, and the junction held 10 bases outside the gene matches. The CDR3 length is 16 residues. CDR3 loop: CAWSVNRGLRINTIYF. CDR3 bases: TGTGCCTGGAGTGTAAACAGGGGGTTACGGATAAACACCATATATTTT.

The CDR3 sequence is CAWSVQDGNQPQHF. The CDR3 DNA is TGTGCCTGGAGTGTACAAGATGGAAATCAGCCCCAGCATTTT. The V call is TRBV30, the J call TRBJ1-5; D remains unclear. V gave up 0 bases and J gave up 4 bases, with 10 bases separating them. Germline CDR1 GTSNPN, CDR2 SVGIG (reference sequence). The CDR3 is 14 amino acids.

The rearrangement joins TRBV27 to TRBJ1-1; 7 bases match TRBD1. This CDR3 comprises 15 residues. Trimming took 4 bases from V and 4 from J; bases not matched to a gene: 9. Germline CDR1 MNHEY, CDR2 SMNVEV (reference sequence). The CDR3 sequence: CASSSRQGRGTEAFF. DNA for the CDR3: TGTGCCAGCAGTTCTCGACAGGGCAGAGGCACTGAAGCTTTCTTT.

This chain joins TRBV6-6 and TRBJ1-3; 8 bases agree with TRBD1. Germline CDR1 reads MNHNY; CDR2 reads SVGAGI (reference sequence). The CDR3 contains 14 residues. The V segment lost 5 bases and the J segment 4 bases; nucleotides outside the gene matches: 4. CDR3 protein: CASSKTGAGNTIYF. DNA of the CDR3: TGTGCCAGCAGTAAGACAGGGGCCGGAAACACCATATATTTT.

This clone came up once. The V and J genes are TRBV12-3 or TRBV12-4 and TRBJ2-2; no firm D call. The CDR3 contains 12 residues. V was shortened by 3 bases and J by 7 bases, with 6 bases between the two germline ends. The CDR3 DNA reads as TGTGCCAGCAGTTTCTCGGGCGGGGAGCTGTTTTTT. Amino acid sequence: CASSFSGGELFF.

The genes are TRBV28 and TRBJ2-7; the match to TRBD2 covers 7 bases. The CDR3 length is 15 residues. Trimming cost V 6 bases and J 7 bases; bases outside gene matches: 15. CDR1 MDHEN and CDR2 SYDVKM come from the germline V gene. CDR3 sequence (DNA): TGTGCCAGCAGGCCCCGACGGATTGCCGGGGGGGAGCAGTACTTC. Its translation is CASRPRRIAGGEQYF.

The chain joins TRBV3-1 (or the pseudogene TRBV3-2) to TRBJ1-1, with D possibly TRBD1 on 6 matching bases. Trimming stripped 0 bases from V and 2 bases from J, with 16 bases between. CDR1 and CDR2 (germline): LGHDT, YNNKEL (reference sequence). This CDR3 comprises 17 residues. CDR3 protein: CASSQDFGLRGNTEAFF. The CDR3 DNA follows: TGTGCCAGCAGCCAAGATTTTGGGCTCAGGGGTAACACTGAAGCTTTCTTT.

The chain couples TRBV19 to TRBJ2-5; D possibly corresponds to TRBD1 (6 bases). V lost 4 bases to trimming and J lost 6 bases, with 15 bases between them. Germline V CDR1 and CDR2: LNHDA, SQIVND (reference sequence). There are 14 residues in the CDR3. CDR3: CASSKTQGMKTQYF. The CDR3 DNA reads TGTGCCAGTAGTAAAACACAGGGAATGAAGACCCAGTACTTC. The full variable domain, with the rest looked up from reference TRBV19 and TRBJ2-5, is DGGITQSPKYLFRKEGQNVTLSCEQNLNHDAMYWYRQDPGQGLRLIYYSQIVNDFQKGDIAEGYSVSREKKESFPLTVTSAQKNPTAFYLCASSKTQGMKTQYFGPGTRLLVL.

V and J are TRBV10-2 and TRBJ1-5; D unresolved. The CDR3 totals 14 residues. Per the germline V gene, CDR1 is WSHSY and CDR2 is SAAADI. Trimming cost V 0 bases and J 6 bases, with 9 bases left between them. This CDR3 reads CASSESGRGQPQHF. The CDR3 DNA follows: TGCGCCAGCAGTGAGTCTGGCCGCGGTCAGCCCCAGCATTTT.

The chain links TRBV29-1 to TRBJ1-1, with D unclear. This CDR3 region has 12 residues. Trimming stripped 4 bases from V and 4 bases from J, with 10 bases between. Germline assignment: CDR1 SQVTM and CDR2 ANQGSEA. The DNA for the CDR3 is TGCAGCGTTGGGGAGATTGCCACTGAAGCTTTCTTT. It encodes CSVGEIATEAFF.

J is TRBJ2-5 and V is TRBV5-1; 13 bases match TRBD2. J was trimmed by 2 bases and V by 4 bases; bases with no gene match: 5. Germline CDR1 SGHRS, CDR2 YFSETQ. The CDR3 runs 16 residues. The CDR3 DNA follows: TGCGCCAGCAGCCCTGGGACTAGCGGGGCTCAAGAGACCCAGTACTTC. Amino acids: CASSPGTSGAQETQYF.

This clone is a singleton in its sample. The J gene is TRBJ1-1, the V gene TRBV5-5; TRBD1 agrees at 7 bases. Trimming took 4 bases from V and 0 from J; bases not matched to a gene: 6. The CDR3 runs to 15 residues. Per the germline V gene, CDR1 is SGHKS and CDR2 is YYEKEE (reference sequence). The CDR3 sequence is CASSLTGTLNTEAFF. In nucleotides, the CDR3 is TGTGCCAGCAGCCTGACAGGGACTCTGAACACTGAAGCTTTCTTT.

This clone was found once. This sequence joins TRBV5-1 and TRBJ1-2; TRBD1 matches at 7 bases. The J segment lost 7 bases and the V segment lost 7 bases, leaving 19 bases of the junction unmatched. CDR1 and CDR2 (germline): SGHRS, YFSETQ. The CDR3 extends over 16 amino acids. This CDR3 is CASVPGQDAGAGGYTF. The CDR3 coding sequence is TGCGCCAGCGTGCCTGGACAGGATGCGGGTGCGGGTGGCTACACCTTC. The whole variable domain, remainder taken from reference TRBV5-1 and TRBJ1-2, is KAGVTQTPRYLIKTRGQQVTLSCSPISGHRSVSWYQQTPGQGLQFLFEYFSETQRNKGNFPGRFSGRQFSNSRSEMNVSTLELGDSALYLCASVPGQDAGAGGYTFGSGTRLTVV.

CDR3 in amino acids: CSVSLEVTGVIGYGYTF. CDR3 sequence (DNA): TGCAGCGTTTCATTGGAAGTTACAGGGGTGATTGGCTATGGCTACACCTTC. The V and J genes are TRBV29-1 and TRBJ1-2; 7 bases map to TRBD1. V shed 5 bases and J 4 bases; nucleotides not matched to a gene: 19. Germline CDR1 SQVTM, CDR2 ANQGSEA. The CDR3 covers 17 residues.

The rearrangement joins TRBV27 to TRBJ2-1; D is unresolved. V dropped 6 bases and J dropped 6 bases, with 15 bases sitting between them. CDR1 and CDR2 (germline): MNHEY, SMNVEV (reference sequence). The CDR3 covers 14 residues. The CDR3 here is CASSPSNSFNEQFF. Written as DNA, the CDR3 is TGTGCCAGCAGCCCAAGCAATAGTTTCAATGAGCAGTTCTTC.